Included here is one TCR beta chain sequence, with context. Participants, roughly 18 to 89 years old, spanned 25 or so US areas. Participant-reported clinical history was the basis for cohort assignment. This entry comes from a study of blood T cell repertoires in COVID-19. As for the study in general: Material from acute and convalescent COVID-19 was sourced from the United States, Italy and Spain.

Germline V gene lookup returns CDR1 MDHEN and CDR2 SYDVKM. The CDR3 is made up of 14 amino acids. V lost 4 bases to trimming and J lost 9 bases; unmatched junction nucleotides: 9. Sequencing used immunoSEQ multiplex PCR; TCRdb keeps in-frame clones, though not all of them. The sample consists of a few hundred thousand clones, around 87% of them appearing once. J is TRBJ2-1 and V is TRBV28, with 7 bases identical to TRBD2. Sequenced: PBMCs or T cells enriched from blood (not recorded which). The sequence derives from a man aged 40-49 years in a cohort exposed to, infected with or recovered from COVID-19 (not recorded which). The CDR3 here is CASSSGLLESEQFF. CDR3 DNA: TGTGCCAGCAGTTCGGGACTACTCGAGAGTGAGCAGTTCTTC.